The 8 T cell receptor beta chains below all came from one sample that was sequenced in a study of T cells and copy number aberrations in small-cell lung cancer (dated by TCRdb to the early 2020s). The method behind the library was the immunoSEQ multiplex PCR assay. Imported from immuneACCESS, the table was reduced by TCRdb to in-frame sequences with V and J called. These copies leave out some clones; in studies compared against another copy, an unresolved V gene accounts for under half, and the cause of the remainder is not known. Across this sample there are 1,200 or so clones, with around 83% seen only once. The top ten hold about 4.9% of the sample. Sequenced input: tumor tissue. The source of these receptors is a woman aged 50 to 65 with small cell lung cancer.

The rearrangement links TRBV4-3 to TRBJ1-2, with D unresolved. The germline gives CDR1 LGHNA, CDR2 YSLEER. This CDR3 spans 14 amino acids. The V and J ends lost 0 bases and 4 bases respectively, with 9 bases between them. The CDR3 loop reads CASSQDRAAYGYTF. DNA of the CDR3: TGCGCCAGCAGCCAAGACCGGGCAGCCTATGGCTACACCTTC.

This chain links TRBV2 with TRBJ2-5, with a weak D call TRBD2 (7 bases). CDR3 length equals 16 residues. The V gene lost 3 bases and the J gene lost 4 bases, with 18 bases spanning the gap. From germline, CDR1 is SNHLY and CDR2 FYNNEI. CDR3 sequence (DNA): TGTGCCAGCAGTGAGGGGGGGGCTGGGGAGGGAGAGACCCAGTACTTC. Protein: CASSEGGAGEGETQYF.

This clone was observed a few times. J is TRBJ2-3 and V is TRBV5-6; tentative D call: TRBD2 (6 bases). Germline values: CDR1 SGHDT, CDR2 YYEEEE. The CDR3 consists of 15 residues. The ends were cut back, 1 base at V and 2 bases at J, with 11 bases in the middle. CDR3 in DNA: TGTGCCAGCAGCTTGCGGCGGGGCTCCACAGATACGCAGTATTTT. It yields the protein CASSLRRGSTDTQYF.

The genes are TRBV20-1 and TRBJ1-1; TRBD1 might be the D (5 bases). Germline loops: CDR1 DFQATT, CDR2 SNEGSKA (reference sequence). V was cut by 3 bases and J by 6 bases, with 8 bases left in between. This CDR3 has 11 amino acids. In DNA, the CDR3 is TGCAGTGCTAGTGGGGCGGCTGAAGCTTTCTTT. Protein sequence: CSASGAAEAFF.

This clone was counted once. One end of the junction does not line up with germline, which may come from a read error. This chain uses TRBV18 with TRBJ1-1, with D maybe TRBD1 (6 bases). The CDR3 length is 13 residues. Germline V CDR1 and CDR2: KGHSH, LQKENI. The CDR3 here is CTSSPSQGWFAFF. The CDR3 coding sequence is TGTACCAGCTCACCCTCACAGGGTTGGTTTGCTTTCTTT.

The DNA of the CDR3 is TGCGCCAGCAGCTTGACCATTAACACCGGGGAGCTGTTTTTT. It encodes CASSLTINTGELFF. The gene calls are TRBV5-1 and TRBJ2-2; D gene uncertain. Trimming cost V 1 base and J 2 bases, with 6 bases left between them. The length of the CDR3 is 14 residues. CDR1 and CDR2 (germline): SGHRS, YFSETQ.

This clone was observed a handful of times. This chain uses TRBV30 with TRBJ2-7; tentative D call: TRBD2 (6 bases). Trimming cost V 4 bases and J 5 bases, with 18 bases left between them. Germline loops: CDR1 GTSNPN, CDR2 SVGIG (reference sequence). The CDR3 runs to 14 residues. DNA for the CDR3: TGTGCCTGGAAGACCCGACTAGGGATCCACGAGCAGTACTTC. Its protein is CAWKTRLGIHEQYF.

This chain links TRBV4-3 with TRBJ2-3; 8 positions agree with TRBD2. Germline V gene lookup returns CDR1 LGHNA and CDR2 YSLEER. Trimming cost V 1 base and J 9 bases; bases outside gene matches: 15. The CDR3 contains 17 residues. The CDR3 coding sequence is TGCGCCAGCAGCCAAGGGATAGCGCGGGAGGTATTCCACACGCAGTATTTT. Its protein is CASSQGIAREVFHTQYF.